Listed below are T cell receptor beta chains from one sample, sequenced in a study of CD8 T cells in Susac syndrome. TCRdb re-analysed the immunoSEQ multiplex PCR reads in MiXCR, keeping a single row per CDR3 protein. The profile shows about 120,000 distinct CDR3 sequences, around 93% of them singletons. The sample taken for sequencing was CD8+ T cells from PBMCs. The receptor source for this set is a human donor in good health. Both conserved end residues are part of each CDR3. A D gene is named only where the DNA matches it firmly. Only part of the rows carry a size: once, few, many, or a class if the clone is expanded.

clone size	V gene	J gene	D gene	CDR3 DNA	CDR3 protein
NA	TRBV3-1	TRBJ1-1	NA	TGTGCCAGCAGCCAAGCAGGTGGAACTGAAGCTTTCTTT	CASSQAGGTEAFF
NA	TRBV5-1	TRBJ1-3	TRBD1	TGCGCCAGCAGCCAGGACAGGGGGATTGGAAACACCATATATTTT	CASSQDRGIGNTIYF
NA	TRBV12-3/TRBV12-4	TRBJ2-2	TRBD2	TGTGCCAGCAGGCGCCGGCCCAGCGGGGACGGGGAGCTGTTTTTT	CASRRRPSGDGELFF
NA	TRBV29-1	TRBJ2-1	NA	TGCAGCGTTTGGGGGCTAGCTGTCTCCTACAATGAGCAGTTCTTC	CSVWGLAVSYNEQFF
NA	TRBV19	TRBJ1-1	NA	TGTGCCAGTAGTATGGAGCGGGACAACACTGAAGCTTTCTTT	CASSMERDNTEAFF
NA	TRBV3-1	TRBJ2-3	TRBD2	TGTGCCAGCAGCGCGGGACTAGCCACAGATACGCAGTATTTT	CASSAGLATDTQYF
NA	TRBV7-6	TRBJ2-5	NA	TGTGCCAGCAGCTTAAGTCTCGGCCCTTGGGAGACCCAGTACTTC	CASSLSLGPWETQYF
few	TRBV12-3/TRBV12-4	TRBJ2-2	NA	TGTGCCAGTTCCCAGGCGAGTAACACCGGGGAGCTGTTTTTT	CASSQASNTGELFF
NA	TRBV7-9	TRBJ1-1	TRBD1	TGTGCCAGCAGCTTATTGGGCAGCAGGGACAGTGAAGCTTTCTTT	CASSLLGSRDSEAFF
NA	TRBV3-1	TRBJ1-3	NA	TGTGCCAGCAGCCAAGATATGGCCTCTGGAAACACCATATATTTT	CASSQDMASGNTIYF
NA	TRBV18	TRBJ1-1	TRBD1	TGTGCCAGCTCACTGGGCAGGGGGCAGAACGCTGAAGCTTTCTTT	CASSLGRGQNAEAFF
NA	TRBV14	TRBJ2-3	NA	TGTGCCAGCAGCCTATACAGGGATGCAGATACGCAGTATTTT	CASSLYRDADTQYF
NA	TRBV27	TRBJ2-2	NA	TGTGCCAGCGAGGGCCCCGGGGAGCTGTTTTTT	CASEGPGELFF
NA	TRBV5-4	TRBJ2-2	TRBD1	TGTGCCAGCAGACCGGAGGACAGGGAGTTTCCCGGGGAGCTGTTTTTT	CASRPEDREFPGELFF
NA	TRBV27	TRBJ2-4	NA	TGTGCCAGCAGTCCCACCGGTACAGGGCGGACCAAAAACATTCAGTACTTC	CASSPTGTGRTKNIQYF
NA	TRBV7-2	TRBJ2-1	TRBD2	TGTGCCAGCAGCTTCGAGAGCGGGAGGAATGAGCAGTTCTTC	CASSFESGRNEQFF
NA	TRBV7-2	TRBJ2-3	NA	TGTGCCAGCAGCCCCAGTTTTGGGGGGCCAACAGATACGCAGTATTTT	CASSPSFGGPTDTQYF
NA	TRBV7-2	TRBJ2-1	TRBD2	TGTGCCAGCAGCTTTAGCGGGGGGGCCGATGAGCAGTTCTTC	CASSFSGGADEQFF
NA	TRBV30	TRBJ2-1	NA	TGTGCCTGGAGTGTACAACCCGTTAACAATGAGCAGTTCTTC	CAWSVQPVNNEQFF
NA	TRBV13	TRBJ2-5	NA	TGTGCCAGCAGCCCCAACAGACAAGAGACCCAGTACTTC	CASSPNRQETQYF
NA	TRBV5-6	TRBJ2-3	NA	TGTGCCAGCAGCGCACTGGGGGGCGGTAGCACAGATACGCAGTATTTT	CASSALGGGSTDTQYF
NA	TRBV6-5	TRBJ2-7	NA	TGTGCCAGCAGTTACTCGTTTATGGGGCGAACCTACGAGCAGTACTTC	CASSYSFMGRTYEQYF
NA	TRBV20-1	TRBJ2-7	TRBD2	TGCAGTGCTAGAATAACGACTAGCTGGGGCTACGAGCAGTACTTC	CSARITTSWGYEQYF
NA	TRBV5-1	TRBJ1-1	NA	TGCGCCAGCAGCTTGGAGGCGGACATGAACACTGAAGCTTTCTTT	CASSLEADMNTEAFF
NA	TRBV2	TRBJ1-5	TRBD1	TGTGCCAGCAGGACAGGGCCAACCACATTCACGAATCAGCCCCAGCATTTT	CASRTGPTTFTNQPQHF
NA	TRBV5-6	TRBJ1-1	NA	TGTGCCAGCAGCTCACAGGGTTATAACACTGAAGCTTTCTTT	CASSSQGYNTEAFF
NA	TRBV7-9	TRBJ1-1	NA	TGTGCCAGGGACTCTATGGTGAACACTGAAGCTTTCTTT	CARDSMVNTEAFF
NA	TRBV18	TRBJ2-7	TRBD1	TGTGCCAGCTCTGTAAGGAAGGGGGCGAATGAGCAGTACTTC	CASSVRKGANEQYF
NA	TRBV6-2/TRBV6-3	TRBJ2-7	TRBD1	TGTGCCAGCAGTTACCGGGCAGGGGGTGAGACCTACGAGCAGTACTTC	CASSYRAGGETYEQYF
NA	TRBV4-2	TRBJ1-2	TRBD1	TGTGCCAGCAGCCAGTCAGGACAGGGGATTGGTGGCTACACCTTC	CASSQSGQGIGGYTF
once	TRBV24-1	TRBJ2-7	TRBD1	TGTGCCACCAGTGCCCCGGACAGGGGCCTCTACGAGCAGTACTTC	CATSAPDRGLYEQYF
few	TRBV14	TRBJ2-7	NA	TGTGCCAGCAGCGAGAGCGGAACTACCTACGAGCAGTACTTC	CASSESGTTYEQYF
NA	TRBV27	TRBJ1-5	TRBD1	TGTGCCAGCGGACAGGGAGCTCAGCCCCAGCATTTT	CASGQGAQPQHF
NA	TRBV19	TRBJ2-6	NA	TGTGCCAGTAGTACTCCACACAGGGCCTCCGGGGCCAACGTCCTGATTTTC	CASSTPHRASGANVLIF
NA	TRBV7-3	TRBJ1-1	NA	TGTGCCAGCAGCTTAGGAGGGGCCGGCACTGAAGCTTTCTTT	CASSLGGAGTEAFF
NA	TRBV3-1	TRBJ1-5	NA	TGTGCCAGCAGCCAAGACCCGCTTAATCAGCCCCAGCATTTT	CASSQDPLNQPQHF
NA	TRBV5-1	TRBJ2-5	NA	TGCGCCAGCAGCACGGGACGGATCCAAGAGACCCAGTACTTC	CASSTGRIQETQYF
NA	TRBV9	TRBJ2-3	NA	TGTGCCAGCAGCGTAGGGTCGGCCACAGATACGCAGTATTTT	CASSVGSATDTQYF
NA	TRBV12-3/TRBV12-4	TRBJ2-7	NA	TGTGCCAGCAGTTTAGCGTCGGGGACCCCAACCTACGAGCAGTACTTC	CASSLASGTPTYEQYF
NA	TRBV29-1	TRBJ1-1	NA	TGCAGCGCCTTTACAGTGAACACTGAAGCTTTCTTT	CSAFTVNTEAFF
NA	TRBV14	TRBJ1-2	NA	TGTGCCAGCAGCCAATCCGGAGGATCCTATGGCTACACCTTC	CASSQSGGSYGYTF
NA	TRBV25-1	TRBJ2-1	TRBD2	TGTGCCAGCAGTGACGGGACTAGCGGTTATCTGCAGTTCTTC	CASSDGTSGYLQFF
NA	TRBV6-1	TRBJ1-2	NA	TGTGCCAGCAGTGAATCGGGCAGGGTGAACTATGGCTACACCTTC	CASSESGRVNYGYTF